These 6 T cell receptor beta chains were all obtained from the same sample, sequenced in a study of T cell clonotyping in hematopoietic cell transplantation (dated by TCRdb to about 2021). Receptors were amplified or captured by the immunoSEQ multiplex PCR assay. TCRdb took this table from immuneACCESS and kept in-frame rearrangements with V and J called. Such tables lack part of the clones; where checked against another copy, unresolved V genes explain under half of the gap, and the rest is unexplained. The sample table lists fewer than 30,000 clones, 90% to 96% of them with a count of one. Of the sample, approximately 1.3% falls within the top ten clones. Sequencing was performed on peripheral blood mononuclear cells. These receptors were obtained from a man over 45 in good health. Some clones in this sample may be carry-over from other donors' samples.

The chain combines TRBV27 with TRBJ1-5, with TRBD1 identical over 8 bases. V shed 5 bases, J shed 1 base, and the junction held 13 bases outside the gene matches. Germline CDR1 is MNHEY and CDR2 is SMNVEV (reference sequence). The CDR3 sequence is 18 residues long. The CDR3 coding sequence is TGTGCCAGCAGTCCTCTCCCGACAGGGGCGGCAAGCAATCAGCCCCAGCATTTT. Protein sequence: CASSPLPTGAASNQPQHF.

The V and J genes are TRBV6-5 and TRBJ1-2, with a weak D call TRBD1 (5 bases). V was shortened by 6 bases and J by 4 bases, with 12 bases between the two germline ends. The germline V gene encodes CDR1 MNHEY and CDR2 SVGAGI. The CDR3 consists of 13 residues. Here the CDR3 reads CASRKVGLYGYTF. The CDR3 DNA sequence: TGTGCCAGCAGGAAGGTGGGACTCTATGGCTACACCTTC.

This clone was seen a single time. V usage is TRBV7-2 and J usage is TRBJ2-7; D call uncertain. Per germline, CDR1 SGHTA and CDR2 FQGNSA. CDR3 length: 14 amino acids. The ends were cut back, 5 bases at V and 2 bases at J, with 13 bases in the middle. The CDR3 region is CASSRSQRTYEQYF. DNA for the CDR3: TGTGCCAGCAGCCGTTCCCAACGCACCTACGAGCAGTACTTC.

The chain is built from TRBV7-2 and TRBJ1-5; tentative D call: TRBD1 (6 bases). Between the trimmed V and J ends, which lost 5 bases and 6 bases, there was a span of 17 bases. The length of the CDR3 is 15 residues. Germline CDR1 reads SGHTA; CDR2 reads FQGNSA. CDR3 nucleotides: TGTGCCAGCAGCCTCCGAGGGGGGCAGGGTCAGCCCCAGCATTTT. As protein: CASSLRGGQGQPQHF.

The genes are TRBV30 and TRBJ1-3; D gene uncertain. The CDR3 has 13 amino acids. Germline V gene data show CDR1 as GTSNPN and CDR2 as SVGIG (reference sequence). Between the trimmed V and J ends, which lost 2 bases and 0 bases, there was a span of 5 bases. Written as DNA, the CDR3 is TGTGCCTGGAGTATAATCTCTGGAAACACCATATATTTT. Translated: CAWSIISGNTIYF.

The rearrangement joins TRBV6-5 to TRBJ2-3, with 7 positions matching TRBD1. The J segment lost 5 bases and the V segment lost 6 bases, leaving 11 bases of the junction unmatched. The length of the CDR3 is 15 residues. CDR1 and CDR2 from the germline V gene are MNHEY and SVGAGI. CDR3 coding DNA: TGTGCCAGCAGGCGGCCGGGACAGCCAGGAGATACGCAGTATTTT. Translated: CASRRPGQPGDTQYF.